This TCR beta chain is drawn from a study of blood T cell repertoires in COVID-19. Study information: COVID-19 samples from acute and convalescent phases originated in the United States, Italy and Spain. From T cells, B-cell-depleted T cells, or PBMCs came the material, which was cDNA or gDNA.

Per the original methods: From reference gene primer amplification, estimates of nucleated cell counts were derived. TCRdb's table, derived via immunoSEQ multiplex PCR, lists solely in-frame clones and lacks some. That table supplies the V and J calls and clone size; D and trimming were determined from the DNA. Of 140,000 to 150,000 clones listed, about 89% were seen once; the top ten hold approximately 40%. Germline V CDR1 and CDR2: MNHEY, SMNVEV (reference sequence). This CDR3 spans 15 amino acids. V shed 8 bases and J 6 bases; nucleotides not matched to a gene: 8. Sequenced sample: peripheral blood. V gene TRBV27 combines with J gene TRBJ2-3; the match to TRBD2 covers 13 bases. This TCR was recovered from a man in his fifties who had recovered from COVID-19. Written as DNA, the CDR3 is TGTGCCAGCTGGTGGGGACTAGCGGGGTCTGATACGCAGTATTTT. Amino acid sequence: CASWWGLAGSDTQYF.